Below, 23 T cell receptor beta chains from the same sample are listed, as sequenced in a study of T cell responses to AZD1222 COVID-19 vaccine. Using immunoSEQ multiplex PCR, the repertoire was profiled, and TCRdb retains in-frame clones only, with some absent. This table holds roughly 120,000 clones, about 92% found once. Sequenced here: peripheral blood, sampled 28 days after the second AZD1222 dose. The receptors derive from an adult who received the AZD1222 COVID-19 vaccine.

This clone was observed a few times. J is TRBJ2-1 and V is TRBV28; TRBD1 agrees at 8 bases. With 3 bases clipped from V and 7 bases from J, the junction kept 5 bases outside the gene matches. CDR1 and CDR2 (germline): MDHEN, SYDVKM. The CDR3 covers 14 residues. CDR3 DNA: TGTGCCAGCAGTTTTGCAGGGGGCAGTAATGAGCAGTTCTTC. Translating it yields CASSFAGGSNEQFF.

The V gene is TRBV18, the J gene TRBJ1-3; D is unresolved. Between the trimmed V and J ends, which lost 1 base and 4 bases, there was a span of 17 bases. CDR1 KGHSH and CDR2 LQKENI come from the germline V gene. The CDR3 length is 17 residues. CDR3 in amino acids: CASSPQLAVQAGNTIYF. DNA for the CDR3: TGTGCCAGCTCACCACAGTTGGCGGTCCAAGCCGGAAACACCATATATTTT.

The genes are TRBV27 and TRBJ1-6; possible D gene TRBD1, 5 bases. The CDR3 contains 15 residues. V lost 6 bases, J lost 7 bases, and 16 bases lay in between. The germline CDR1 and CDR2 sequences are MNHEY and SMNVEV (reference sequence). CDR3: CASSPIRDGNSPLHF. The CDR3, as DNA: TGTGCCAGCAGCCCAATCCGGGACGGCAATTCACCCCTCCACTTT.

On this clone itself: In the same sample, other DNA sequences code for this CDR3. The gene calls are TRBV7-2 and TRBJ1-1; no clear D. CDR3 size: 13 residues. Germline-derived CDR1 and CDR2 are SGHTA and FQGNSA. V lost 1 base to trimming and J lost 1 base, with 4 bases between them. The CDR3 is CASSLGQNTEAFF. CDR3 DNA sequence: TGTGCCAGCAGCTTAGGTCAGAACACTGAAGCTTTCTTT.

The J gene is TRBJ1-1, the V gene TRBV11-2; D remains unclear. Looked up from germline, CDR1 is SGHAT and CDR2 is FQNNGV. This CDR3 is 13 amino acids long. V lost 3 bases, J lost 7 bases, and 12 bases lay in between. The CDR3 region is CASSFQGKGEAFF. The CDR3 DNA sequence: TGTGCCAGCAGCTTTCAAGGAAAGGGTGAAGCTTTCTTT. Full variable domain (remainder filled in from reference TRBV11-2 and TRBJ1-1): EAGVAQSPRYKIIEKRQSVAFWCNPISGHATLYWYQQILGQGPKLLIQFQNNGVVDDSQLPKDRFSAERLKGVDSTLKIQPAKLEDSAVYLCASSFQGKGEAFFGQGTRLTVV.

For the CDR3, the DNA is TGTGCCAGCAGCTTTGAAGTTCCAGAGACCCAGTACTTC. As protein: CASSFEVPETQYF. This rearrangement joins TRBV7-8 to TRBJ2-5; no clear D gene. Germline V lookup: CDR1 SGHVS, CDR2 FQNEAQ. The CDR3 consists of 13 residues. V was cut by 3 bases and J by 4 bases, with 9 bases left in between.

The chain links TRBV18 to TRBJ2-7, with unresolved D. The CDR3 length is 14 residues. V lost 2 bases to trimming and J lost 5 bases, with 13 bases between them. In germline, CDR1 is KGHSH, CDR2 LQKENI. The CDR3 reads CASSPIQESNEQYF. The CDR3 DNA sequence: TGTGCCAGCTCACCAATCCAGGAATCCAACGAGCAGTACTTC.

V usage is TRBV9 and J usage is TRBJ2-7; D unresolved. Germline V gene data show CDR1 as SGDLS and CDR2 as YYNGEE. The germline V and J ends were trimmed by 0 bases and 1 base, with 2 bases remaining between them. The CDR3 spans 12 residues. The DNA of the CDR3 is TGTGCCAGCAGCGTAGATTCCTACGAGCAGTACTTC. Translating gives CASSVDSYEQYF.

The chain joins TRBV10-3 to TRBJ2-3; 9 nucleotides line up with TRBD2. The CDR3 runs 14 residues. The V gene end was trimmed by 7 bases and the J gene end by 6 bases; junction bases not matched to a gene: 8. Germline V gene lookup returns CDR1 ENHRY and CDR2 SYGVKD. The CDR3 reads CAIKGLAGRDTQYF. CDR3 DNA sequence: TGTGCCATCAAGGGCCTAGCGGGGAGGGATACGCAGTATTTT.

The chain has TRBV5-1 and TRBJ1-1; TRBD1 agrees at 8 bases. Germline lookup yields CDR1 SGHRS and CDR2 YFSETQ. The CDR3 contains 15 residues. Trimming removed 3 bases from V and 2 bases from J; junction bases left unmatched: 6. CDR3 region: CASSSNGQGNTEAFF. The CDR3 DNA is TGCGCCAGCAGCTCGAATGGACAGGGAAACACTGAAGCTTTCTTT.

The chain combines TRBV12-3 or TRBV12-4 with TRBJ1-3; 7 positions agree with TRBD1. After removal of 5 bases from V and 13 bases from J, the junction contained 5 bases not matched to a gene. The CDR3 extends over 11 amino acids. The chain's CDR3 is CASSRTGRIYF. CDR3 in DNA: TGTGCCAGCAGTCGGACAGGCAGGATATATTTT.

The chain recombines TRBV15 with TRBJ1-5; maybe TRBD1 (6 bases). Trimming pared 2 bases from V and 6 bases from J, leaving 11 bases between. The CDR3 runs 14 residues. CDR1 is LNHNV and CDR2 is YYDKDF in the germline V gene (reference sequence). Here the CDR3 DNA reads TGTGCCACCAGCAGAATGGACAGTAGTCAGCCCCAGCATTTT. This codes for CATSRMDSSQPQHF.

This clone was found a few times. The CDR3 nucleotides read TGCGCCAGCAGCCAGACAGGGTATGGCTACACCTTC. This sequence encodes CASSQTGYGYTF. The chain joins TRBV4-3 to TRBJ1-2; the match to TRBD1 covers 7 bases. This CDR3 has 12 residues. Germline CDR1 is LGHNA and CDR2 is YSLEER. V was pared by 3 bases and J by 5 bases, with 0 bases of the junction left unmatched.

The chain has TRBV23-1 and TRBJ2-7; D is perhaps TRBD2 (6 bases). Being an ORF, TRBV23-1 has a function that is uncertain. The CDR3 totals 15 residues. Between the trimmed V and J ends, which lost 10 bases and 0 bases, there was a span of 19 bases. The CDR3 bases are TGCGCCACCCTTCGAAGCGGGCCCCTCTCCTACGAGCAGTACTTC. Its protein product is CATLRSGPLSYEQYF.

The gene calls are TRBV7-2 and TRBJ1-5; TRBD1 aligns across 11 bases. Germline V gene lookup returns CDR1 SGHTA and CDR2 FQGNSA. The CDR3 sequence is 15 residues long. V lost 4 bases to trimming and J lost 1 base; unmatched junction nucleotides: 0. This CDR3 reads CASSWDRGSNQPQHF. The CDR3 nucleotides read TGTGCCAGCAGCTGGGACAGGGGGAGCAATCAGCCCCAGCATTTT.

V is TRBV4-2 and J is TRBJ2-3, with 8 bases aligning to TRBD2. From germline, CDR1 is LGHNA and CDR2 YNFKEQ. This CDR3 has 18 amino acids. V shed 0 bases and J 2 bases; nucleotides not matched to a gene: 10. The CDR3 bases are TGTGCCAGCAGCCAAGATGTTCTGTCTAGCGGGCACACAGATACGCAGTATTTT. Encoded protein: CASSQDVLSSGHTDTQYF.

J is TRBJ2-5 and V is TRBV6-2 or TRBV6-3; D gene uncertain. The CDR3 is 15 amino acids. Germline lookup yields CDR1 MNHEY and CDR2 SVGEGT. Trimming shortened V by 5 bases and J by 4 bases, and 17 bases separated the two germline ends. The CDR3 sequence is CASSPRARTRETQYF. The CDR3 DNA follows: TGTGCCAGCAGTCCCCGGGCCCGTACGCGAGAGACCCAGTACTTC.

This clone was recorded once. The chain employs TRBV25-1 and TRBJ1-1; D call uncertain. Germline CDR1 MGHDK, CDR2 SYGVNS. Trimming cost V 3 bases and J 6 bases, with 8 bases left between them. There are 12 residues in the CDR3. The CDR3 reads CASSEGWAEAFF. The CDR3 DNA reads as TGTGCCAGCAGTGAGGGGTGGGCTGAAGCTTTCTTT.

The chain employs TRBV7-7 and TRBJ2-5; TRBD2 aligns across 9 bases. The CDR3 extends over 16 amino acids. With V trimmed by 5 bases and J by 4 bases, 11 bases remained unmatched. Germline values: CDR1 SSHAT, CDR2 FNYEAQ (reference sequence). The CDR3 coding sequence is TGTGCCAGCAGCCTCCGACTCGGCGGGAGGGGAGAGACCCAGTACTTC. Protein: CASSLRLGGRGETQYF.

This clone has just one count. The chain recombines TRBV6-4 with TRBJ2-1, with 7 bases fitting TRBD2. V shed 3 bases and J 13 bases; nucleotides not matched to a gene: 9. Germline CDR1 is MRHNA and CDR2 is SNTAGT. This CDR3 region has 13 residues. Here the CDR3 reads CASSEHSGGVQFF. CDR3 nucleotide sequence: TGTGCCAGCAGTGAACACTCGGGAGGCGTCCAGTTCTTC.

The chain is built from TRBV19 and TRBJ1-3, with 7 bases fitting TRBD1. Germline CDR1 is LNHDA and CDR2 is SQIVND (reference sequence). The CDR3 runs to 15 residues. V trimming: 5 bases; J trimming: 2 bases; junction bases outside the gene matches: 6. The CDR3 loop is CASSYQTGTGNTIYF. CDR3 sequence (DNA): TGTGCCAGTAGTTACCAGACAGGGACTGGAAACACCATATATTTT.

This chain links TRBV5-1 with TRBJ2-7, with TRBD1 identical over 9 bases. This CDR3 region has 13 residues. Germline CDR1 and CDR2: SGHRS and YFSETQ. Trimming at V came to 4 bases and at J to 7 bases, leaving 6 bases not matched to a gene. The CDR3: CASSLGQGREQYF. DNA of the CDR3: TGCGCCAGCAGCCTAGGACAGGGGAGGGAGCAGTACTTC.

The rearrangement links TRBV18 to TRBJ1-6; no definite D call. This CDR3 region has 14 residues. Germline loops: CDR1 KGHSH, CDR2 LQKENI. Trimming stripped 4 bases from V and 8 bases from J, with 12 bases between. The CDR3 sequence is CASSRRAADSPLHF. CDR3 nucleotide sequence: TGTGCCAGCTCACGCCGGGCCGCGGATTCACCCCTCCACTTT.